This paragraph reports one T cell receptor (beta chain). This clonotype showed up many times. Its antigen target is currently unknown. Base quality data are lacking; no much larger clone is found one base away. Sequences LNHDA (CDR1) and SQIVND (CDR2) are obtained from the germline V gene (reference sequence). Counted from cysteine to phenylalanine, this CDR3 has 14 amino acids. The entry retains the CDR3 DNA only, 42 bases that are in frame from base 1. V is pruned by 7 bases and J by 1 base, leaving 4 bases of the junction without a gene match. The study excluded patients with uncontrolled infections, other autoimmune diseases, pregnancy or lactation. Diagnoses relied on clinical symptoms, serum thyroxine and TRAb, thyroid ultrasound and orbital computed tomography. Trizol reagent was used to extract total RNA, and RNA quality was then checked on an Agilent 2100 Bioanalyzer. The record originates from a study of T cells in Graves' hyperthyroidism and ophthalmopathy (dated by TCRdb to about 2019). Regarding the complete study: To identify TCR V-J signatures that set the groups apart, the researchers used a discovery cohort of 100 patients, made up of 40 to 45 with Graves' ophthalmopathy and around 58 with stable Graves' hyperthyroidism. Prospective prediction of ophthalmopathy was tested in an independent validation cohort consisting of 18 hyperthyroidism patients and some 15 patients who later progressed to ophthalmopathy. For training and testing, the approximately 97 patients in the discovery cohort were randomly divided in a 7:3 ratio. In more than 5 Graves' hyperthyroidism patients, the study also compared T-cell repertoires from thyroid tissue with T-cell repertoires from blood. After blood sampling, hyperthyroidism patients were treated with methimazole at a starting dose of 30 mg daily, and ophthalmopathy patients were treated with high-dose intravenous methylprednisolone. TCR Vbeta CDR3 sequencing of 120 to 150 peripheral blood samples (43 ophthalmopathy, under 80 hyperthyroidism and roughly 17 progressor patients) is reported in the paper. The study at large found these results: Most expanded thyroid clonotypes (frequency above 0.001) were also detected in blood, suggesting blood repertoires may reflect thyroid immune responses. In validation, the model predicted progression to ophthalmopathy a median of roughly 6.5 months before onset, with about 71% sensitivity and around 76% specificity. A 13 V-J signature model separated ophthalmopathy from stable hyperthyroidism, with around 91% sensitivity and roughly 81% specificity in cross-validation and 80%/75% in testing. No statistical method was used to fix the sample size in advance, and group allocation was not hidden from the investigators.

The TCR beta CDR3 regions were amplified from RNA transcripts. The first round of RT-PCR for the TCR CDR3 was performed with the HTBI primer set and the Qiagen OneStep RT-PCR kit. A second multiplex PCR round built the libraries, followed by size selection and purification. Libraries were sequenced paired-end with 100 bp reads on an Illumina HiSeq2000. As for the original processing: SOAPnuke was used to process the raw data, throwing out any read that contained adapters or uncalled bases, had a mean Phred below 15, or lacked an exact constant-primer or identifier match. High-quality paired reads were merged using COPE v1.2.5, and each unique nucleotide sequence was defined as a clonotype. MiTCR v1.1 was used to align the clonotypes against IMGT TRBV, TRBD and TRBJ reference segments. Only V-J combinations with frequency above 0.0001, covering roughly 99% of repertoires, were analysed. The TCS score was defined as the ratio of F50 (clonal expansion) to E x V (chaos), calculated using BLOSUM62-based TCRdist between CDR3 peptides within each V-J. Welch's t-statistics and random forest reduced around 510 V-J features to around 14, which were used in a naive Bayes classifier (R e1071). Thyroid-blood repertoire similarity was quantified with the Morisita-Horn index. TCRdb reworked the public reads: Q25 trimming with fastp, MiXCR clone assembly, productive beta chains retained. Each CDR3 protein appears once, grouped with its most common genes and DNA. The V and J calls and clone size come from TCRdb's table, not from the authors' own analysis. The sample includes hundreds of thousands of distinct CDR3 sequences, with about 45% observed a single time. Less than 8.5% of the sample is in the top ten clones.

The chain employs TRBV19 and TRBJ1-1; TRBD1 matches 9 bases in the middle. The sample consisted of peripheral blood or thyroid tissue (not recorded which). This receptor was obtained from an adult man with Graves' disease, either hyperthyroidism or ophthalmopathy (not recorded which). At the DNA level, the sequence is TGTGCCAGTACCCGGGACAGGGCGAACACTGAAGCTTTCTTT. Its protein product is CASTRDRANTEAFF.